A selection of T cell receptor beta chains follows, all from one sample in a study of OX40 agonist ivuxolimab in advanced cancers. Method: immunoSEQ multiplex PCR; TCRdb's copy keeps in-frame clones and lacks some. The sample includes about 53,000 clones, approximately 81% seen only once; the top ten take around 4.3%. The specimen was CD4+ or CD8+ T cells sorted from blood, collected in a trial of the OX40 agonist ivuxolimab. Receptors were obtained from an adult with an advanced solid tumor such as melanoma, head and neck, liver or kidney cancer. CDR3s include the opening cysteine and the closing phenylalanine or tryptophan. Each record gives: clone size, V gene, J gene, D gene, CDR3 DNA, CDR3 protein. The D gene is left open where the match is weak. Clone size, where shown, is once, few, many, or a class for clones that have expanded.

.	TRBV29-1	TRBJ2-2	TRBD1	TGCAGCGCAGTACAGGGGGAGTACACCGGGGAGCTGTTTTTT	CSAVQGEYTGELFF
.	TRBV6-6	TRBJ1-3	.	TGTGCCAGCAGTTACTCGTCAGCTAACGTAGGAAACACCATATATTTT	CASSYSSANVGNTIYF
.	TRBV7-2	TRBJ1-1	.	TGTGCCAGCAGCTTAGCCCCCGGGGGGGGCACTGAAGCTTTCTTT	CASSLAPGGGTEAFF
.	TRBV19	TRBJ1-5	.	TGTGCCAGTAGTGTTACGGGGGCGGAAAATCAGCCCCAGCATTTT	CASSVTGAENQPQHF
few	TRBV6-4	TRBJ1-2	.	TGTGCCAGCAGTGATGGCTACACCTTC	CASSDGYTF
once	TRBV7-9	TRBJ1-1	.	TGTGCCAGCAGCCGAACTGAGACGGGAACTGAAGCTTTCTTT	CASSRTETGTEAFF
.	TRBV18	TRBJ2-7	TRBD2	TGTGCCAGCTCACCCGGACTAGCGGGACCTGAGACGTCCTACGAGCAGTACTTC	CASSPGLAGPETSYEQYF
.	TRBV18	TRBJ2-5	TRBD2	TGTGCCAGCTCACCCGGGTCGGGAGGGGAGACCCAGTACTTC	CASSPGSGGETQYF
.	TRBV7-2	TRBJ1-4	.	TGTGCCAGCAGCTTTCAGGGAACAACTAATGAAAAACTGTTTTTT	CASSFQGTTNEKLFF
.	TRBV5-4	TRBJ2-1	TRBD2	TGTGCCAGCAGCCCACTAGCGGGAGTATCGGTTGAGCAGTTCTTC	CASSPLAGVSVEQFF
.	TRBV7-8	TRBJ1-3	.	TGTGCCAGCAGCTTAATTTGGGGGATGGGTGGAAACACCATATATTTT	CASSLIWGMGGNTIYF
.	TRBV6-5	TRBJ2-7	TRBD1	TGTGCCAGCAGGCGAGACAGGGACTCCTACGAGCAGTACTTC	CASRRDRDSYEQYF
.	TRBV11-2	TRBJ1-5	.	TGTGCCAGCAGCTTAGGAACCAGCAATCAGCCCCAGCATTTT	CASSLGTSNQPQHF
.	TRBV19	TRBJ1-2	TRBD1	TGTGCCAGTAACCGACAACTGACAGGGACATCCTATGGCTACACCTTC	CASNRQLTGTSYGYTF
.	TRBV7-2	TRBJ2-1	.	TGTGCCAGCAGACGAGGGGGACTCGAGAATGAGCAGTTCTTC	CASRRGGLENEQFF
.	TRBV7-1	TRBJ2-7	.	TGTGCCAGCAGCTTAGTTAACCCCTACGAGCAGTACTTC	CASSLVNPYEQYF
.	TRBV27	TRBJ2-6	TRBD2	TGTGCCAGCAGGAGACTAGCGGGGGGGGCCAACGTCCTGACTTTC	CASRRLAGGANVLTF
.	TRBV5-4	TRBJ1-5	TRBD1	TGTGCCAGCAGCTCGTCCGCGGGACAGGGGGCGGCTAATCAGCCCCAGCATTTT	CASSSSAGQGAANQPQHF
.	TRBV28	TRBJ2-7	.	TGTGCCAGCAGCCTAGGAGCTCGCTACGAGCAGTACTTC	CASSLGARYEQYF
.	TRBV25-1	TRBJ2-1	.	TGTGCCAGCAGAGGCCAAGCCTACAATGAGCAGTTCTTC	CASRGQAYNEQFF
.	TRBV7-9	TRBJ2-3	.	TGTGCCAGCAGCTTAGCGGGCGTCACAGATACGCAGTATTTT	CASSLAGVTDTQYF
.	TRBV14	TRBJ2-4	.	TGTGCCAGCAGCGCCGGAGGGGGGGGGAACATTCAGTACTTC	CASSAGGGGNIQYF
.	TRBV5-1	TRBJ1-1	TRBD1	TGCGCCAGCACGGGTGGTGACAGGGCTAGTTCGAACACTGAAGCTTTCTTT	CASTGGDRASSNTEAFF
.	TRBV6-1	TRBJ2-1	TRBD2	TGTGCCAGCAGTGAGGCGCTTCGGGCGGGAGTGCGGTTCTTC	CASSEALRAGVRFF
once	TRBV18	TRBJ2-2	.	TGTGCCAGCTTGTACCGGGAGACTTCCGGGGAGCTGTTTTTT	CASLYRETSGELFF
.	TRBV5-6	TRBJ2-7	TRBD1	TGTGCCAGCACCCCCCTAGGCCCCGGGACAGGGGGCGAGCAGTACTTC	CASTPLGPGTGGEQYF
.	TRBV19	TRBJ2-3	.	TGTGCCAGTAATGCCCCGAATGGGCAGTATTTT	CASNAPNGQYF
.	TRBV5-6	TRBJ2-3	.	TGTGCCAGCAGCTTCGGGTCAGGTGGGGGTACAGATACGCAGTATTTT	CASSFGSGGGTDTQYF